The text below deals with one TCR beta chain. Its antigen is not known. Samples of blood were obtained at baseline, on cycle 4 day 1, and on cycle 7 day 1. These data originate in a study of OX40 agonist ivuxolimab in advanced cancers. Study in general: Every 2 weeks, ivuxolimab was infused into the patients intravenously at between 0.01 and 10 mg/kg.

Germline V gene lookup returns CDR1 MDHEN and CDR2 SYDVKM. Trimming shortened V by 1 base and J by 2 bases, and 9 bases separated the two germline ends. CDR3 length equals 15 residues. Sequencing was performed with immunoSEQ multiplex PCR; in TCRdb, only in-frame clones are kept and a portion is missing. Of around 34,000 clones in the sample, about 82% were seen once. General study points: There were, on average, more expanded clones in CD8+ T cells than in CD4+. No determination was made of the antigen specificity of the expanded peripheral T cells.

This TCR was recovered from an adult with an advanced solid tumor such as melanoma, head and neck, liver or kidney cancer. The V call is TRBV28, the J call TRBJ2-1; no firm D call. The specimen was CD4+ or CD8+ T cells sorted from blood, collected in a trial of the OX40 agonist ivuxolimab. CDR3 amino acids: CASSLSPGAYNEQFF. The CDR3 DNA reads TGTGCCAGCAGTTTATCGCCAGGAGCCTACAATGAGCAGTTCTTC.